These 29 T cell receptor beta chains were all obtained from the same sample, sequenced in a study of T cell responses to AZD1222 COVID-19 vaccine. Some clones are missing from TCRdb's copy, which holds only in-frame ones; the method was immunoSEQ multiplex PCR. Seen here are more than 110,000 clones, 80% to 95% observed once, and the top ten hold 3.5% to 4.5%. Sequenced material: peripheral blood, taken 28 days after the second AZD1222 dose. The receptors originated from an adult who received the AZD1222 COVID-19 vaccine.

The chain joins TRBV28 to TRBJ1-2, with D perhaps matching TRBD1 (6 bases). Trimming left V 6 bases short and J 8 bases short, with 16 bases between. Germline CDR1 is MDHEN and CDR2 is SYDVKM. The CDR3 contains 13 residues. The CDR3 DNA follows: TGTGCCAGCAGGACCTCGGGGGGCGCGGGCTACACCTTC. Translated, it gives CASRTSGGAGYTF.

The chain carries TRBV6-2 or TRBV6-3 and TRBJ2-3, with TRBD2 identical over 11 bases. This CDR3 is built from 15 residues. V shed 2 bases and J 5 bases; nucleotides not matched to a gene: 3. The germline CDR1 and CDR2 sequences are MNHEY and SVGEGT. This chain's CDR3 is CASSYELAGVDTQYF. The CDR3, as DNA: TGTGCCAGCAGTTACGAACTAGCGGGAGTAGATACGCAGTATTTT.

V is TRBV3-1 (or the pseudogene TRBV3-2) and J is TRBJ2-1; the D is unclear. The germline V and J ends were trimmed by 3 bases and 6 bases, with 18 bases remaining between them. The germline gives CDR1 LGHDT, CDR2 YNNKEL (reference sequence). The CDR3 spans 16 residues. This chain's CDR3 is CASSHAHLSSLNEQFF. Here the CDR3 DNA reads TGTGCCAGCAGCCACGCCCACCTCAGCAGTCTCAATGAGCAGTTCTTC.

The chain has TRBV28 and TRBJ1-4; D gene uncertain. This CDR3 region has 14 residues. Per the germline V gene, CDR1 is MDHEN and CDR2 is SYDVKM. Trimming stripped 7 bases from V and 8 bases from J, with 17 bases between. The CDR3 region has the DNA TGTGCCAGCACCCGGGGTCTCCCAGAGGAAAAACTGTTTTTT. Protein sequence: CASTRGLPEEKLFF. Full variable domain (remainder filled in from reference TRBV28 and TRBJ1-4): DVKVTQSSRYLVKRTGEKVFLECVQDMDHENMFWYRQDPGLGLRLIYFSYDVKMKEKGDIPEGYSVSREKKERFSLILESASTNQTSMYLCASTRGLPEEKLFFGSGTQLSVL.

The CDR3, as DNA: TGTGCCAGCAGCTCCAGGACAGACCTGTCCTACGAGCAGTACTTC. This codes for CASSSRTDLSYEQYF. V and J are TRBV7-2 and TRBJ2-7, with D perhaps TRBD1 (6 bases). V lost 4 bases and J 1 base, leaving 14 bases between the germline ends. Germline values: CDR1 SGHTA, CDR2 FQGNSA. The CDR3 covers 15 residues. Combining the CDR3 with reference TRBV7-2 and TRBJ2-7 gives the whole variable domain GAGVSQSPSNKVTEKGKDVELRCDPISGHTALYWYRQSLGQGLEFLIYFQGNSAPDKSGLPSDRFSAERTGGSVSTLTIQRTQQEDSAVYLCASSSRTDLSYEQYFGPGTRLTVT.

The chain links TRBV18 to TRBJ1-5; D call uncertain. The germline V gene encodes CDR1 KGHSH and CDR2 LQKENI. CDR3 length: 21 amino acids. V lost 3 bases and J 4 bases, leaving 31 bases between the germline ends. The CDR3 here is CASSPPDPQIPIFVFNQPQHF. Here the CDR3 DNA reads TGTGCCAGCTCACCCCCCGACCCCCAGATTCCCATATTTGTTTTTAATCAGCCCCAGCATTTT.

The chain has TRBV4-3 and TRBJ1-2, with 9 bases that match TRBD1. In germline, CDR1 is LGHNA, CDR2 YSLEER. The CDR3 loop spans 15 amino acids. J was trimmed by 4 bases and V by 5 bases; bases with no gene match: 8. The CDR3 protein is CASSSGTGSGYGYTF. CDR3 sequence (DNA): TGCGCCAGCAGCTCCGGGACAGGGTCGGGCTATGGCTACACCTTC.

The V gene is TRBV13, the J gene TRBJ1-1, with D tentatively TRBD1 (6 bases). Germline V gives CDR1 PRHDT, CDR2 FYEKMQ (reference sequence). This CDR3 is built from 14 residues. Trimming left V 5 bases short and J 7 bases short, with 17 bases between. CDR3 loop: CASSPLSGGGEAFF. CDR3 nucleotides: TGTGCCAGCAGCCCGTTGTCCGGGGGCGGTGAAGCTTTCTTT.

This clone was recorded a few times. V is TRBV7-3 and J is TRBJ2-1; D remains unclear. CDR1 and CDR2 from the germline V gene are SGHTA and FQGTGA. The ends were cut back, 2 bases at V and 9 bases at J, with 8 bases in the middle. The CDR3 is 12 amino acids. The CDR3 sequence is CASSLVMGEQFF. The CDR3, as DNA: TGTGCCAGCAGCTTAGTGATGGGTGAGCAGTTCTTC. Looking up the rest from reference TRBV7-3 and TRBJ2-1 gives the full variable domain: GAGVSQTPSNKVTEKGKYVELRCDPISGHTALYWYRQSLGQGPEFLIYFQGTGAADDSGLPNDRFFAVRPEGSVSTLKIQRTERGDSAVYLCASSLVMGEQFFGPGTRLTVL.

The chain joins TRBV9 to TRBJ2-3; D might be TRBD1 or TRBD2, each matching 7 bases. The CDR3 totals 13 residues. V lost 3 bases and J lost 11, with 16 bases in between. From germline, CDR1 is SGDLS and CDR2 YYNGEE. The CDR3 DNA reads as TGTGCCAGCAGCGCCCAGGGGGGGAGGATGCAGTATTTT. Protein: CASSAQGGRMQYF. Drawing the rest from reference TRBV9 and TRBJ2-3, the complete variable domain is DSGVTQTPKHLITATGQRVTLRCSPRSGDLSVYWYQQSLDQGLQFLIQYYNGEERAKGNILERFSAQQFPDLHSELNLSSLELGDSALYFCASSAQGGRMQYFGPGTRLTVL.

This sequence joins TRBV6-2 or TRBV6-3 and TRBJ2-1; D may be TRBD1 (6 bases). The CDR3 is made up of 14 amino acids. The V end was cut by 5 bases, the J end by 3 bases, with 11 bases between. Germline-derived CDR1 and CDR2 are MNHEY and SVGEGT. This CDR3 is CASSIRGSYNEQFF. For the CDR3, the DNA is TGTGCCAGCAGTATCAGGGGTAGCTACAATGAGCAGTTCTTC.

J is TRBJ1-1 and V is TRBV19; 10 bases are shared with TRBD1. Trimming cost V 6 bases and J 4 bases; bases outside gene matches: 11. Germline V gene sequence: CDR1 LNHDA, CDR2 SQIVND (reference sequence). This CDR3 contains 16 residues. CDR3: CASSAGTGDFGTEAFF. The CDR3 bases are TGTGCCAGTAGCGCCGGGACAGGGGATTTTGGCACTGAAGCTTTCTTT. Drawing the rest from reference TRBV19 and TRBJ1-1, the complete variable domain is DGGITQSPKYLFRKEGQNVTLSCEQNLNHDAMYWYRQDPGQGLRLIYYSQIVNDFQKGDIAEGYSVSREKKESFPLTVTSAQKNPTAFYLCASSAGTGDFGTEAFFGQGTRLTVV.

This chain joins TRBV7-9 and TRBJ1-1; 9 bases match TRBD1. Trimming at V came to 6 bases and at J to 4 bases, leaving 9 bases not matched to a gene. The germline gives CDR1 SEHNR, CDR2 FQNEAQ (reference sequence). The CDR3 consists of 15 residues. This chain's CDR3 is CASSPGTGWSTEAFF. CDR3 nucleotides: TGTGCCAGCAGTCCCGGGACAGGGTGGAGCACTGAAGCTTTCTTT.

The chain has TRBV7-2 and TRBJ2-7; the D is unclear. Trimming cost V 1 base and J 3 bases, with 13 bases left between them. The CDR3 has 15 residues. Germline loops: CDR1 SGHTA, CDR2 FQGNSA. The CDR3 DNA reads TGTGCCAGCAGCTTAGGGCAGTCTCCCGGCTACGAGCAGTACTTC. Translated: CASSLGQSPGYEQYF.

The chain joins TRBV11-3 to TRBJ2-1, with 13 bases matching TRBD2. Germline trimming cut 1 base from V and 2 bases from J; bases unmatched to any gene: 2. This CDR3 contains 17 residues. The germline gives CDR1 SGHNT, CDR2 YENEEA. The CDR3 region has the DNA TGTGCCAGCAGCTTAGGGACTAGCGGGAGCGCCTACAATGAGCAGTTCTTC. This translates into CASSLGTSGSAYNEQFF.

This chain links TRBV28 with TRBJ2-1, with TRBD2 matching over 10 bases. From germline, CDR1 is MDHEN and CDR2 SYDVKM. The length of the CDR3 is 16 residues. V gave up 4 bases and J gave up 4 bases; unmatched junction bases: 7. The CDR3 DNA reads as TGTGCCAGCAGTTCCTTAGCGGGAGGCATATACAATGAGCAGTTCTTC. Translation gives CASSSLAGGIYNEQFF.

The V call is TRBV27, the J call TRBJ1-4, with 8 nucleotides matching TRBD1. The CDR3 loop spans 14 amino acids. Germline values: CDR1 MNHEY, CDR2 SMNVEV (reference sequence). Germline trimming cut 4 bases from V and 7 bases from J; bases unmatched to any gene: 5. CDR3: CASSSQGAGEKLFF. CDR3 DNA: TGTGCCAGCAGTTCTCAGGGGGCTGGTGAAAAACTGTTTTTT.

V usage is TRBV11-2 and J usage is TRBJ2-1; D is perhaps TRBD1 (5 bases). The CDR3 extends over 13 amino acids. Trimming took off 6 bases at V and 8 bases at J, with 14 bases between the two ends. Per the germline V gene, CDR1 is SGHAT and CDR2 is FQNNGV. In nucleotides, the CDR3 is TGTGCCAGCAGAACCGGGCTGGGGCATGAGCAGTTCTTC. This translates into CASRTGLGHEQFF.

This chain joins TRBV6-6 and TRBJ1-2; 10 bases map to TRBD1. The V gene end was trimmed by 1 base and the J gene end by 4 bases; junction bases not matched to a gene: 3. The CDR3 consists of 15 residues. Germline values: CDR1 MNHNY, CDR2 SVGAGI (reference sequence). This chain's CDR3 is CASSYFGTGVYGYTF. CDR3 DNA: TGTGCCAGCAGTTACTTTGGGACAGGGGTCTATGGCTACACCTTC.

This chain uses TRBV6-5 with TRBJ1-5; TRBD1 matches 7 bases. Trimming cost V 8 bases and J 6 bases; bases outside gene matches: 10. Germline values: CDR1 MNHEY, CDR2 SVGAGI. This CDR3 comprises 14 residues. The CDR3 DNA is TGTGCCAGCGCCAGGGGGGCGCAGGCTCAGCCCCAGCATTTT. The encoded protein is CASARGAQAQPQHF.

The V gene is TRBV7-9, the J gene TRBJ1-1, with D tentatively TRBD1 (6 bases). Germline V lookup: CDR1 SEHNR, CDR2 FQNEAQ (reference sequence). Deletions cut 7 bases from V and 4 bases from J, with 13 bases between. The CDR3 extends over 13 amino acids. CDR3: CASTLQGSTEAFF. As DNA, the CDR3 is TGTGCCAGCACCCTACAGGGTTCCACTGAAGCTTTCTTT.

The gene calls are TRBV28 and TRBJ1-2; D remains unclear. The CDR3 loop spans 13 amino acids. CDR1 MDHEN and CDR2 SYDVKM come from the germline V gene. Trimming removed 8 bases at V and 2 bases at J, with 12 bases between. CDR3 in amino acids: CASRVNSNYGYTF. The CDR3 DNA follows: TGTGCCAGCCGAGTGAACAGCAACTATGGCTACACCTTC.

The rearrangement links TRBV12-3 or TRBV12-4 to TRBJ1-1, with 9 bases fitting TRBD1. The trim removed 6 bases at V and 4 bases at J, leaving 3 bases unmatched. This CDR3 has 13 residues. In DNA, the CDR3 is TGTGCCAGCAGGGGACAGGGTGGCACTGAAGCTTTCTTT. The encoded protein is CASRGQGGTEAFF.

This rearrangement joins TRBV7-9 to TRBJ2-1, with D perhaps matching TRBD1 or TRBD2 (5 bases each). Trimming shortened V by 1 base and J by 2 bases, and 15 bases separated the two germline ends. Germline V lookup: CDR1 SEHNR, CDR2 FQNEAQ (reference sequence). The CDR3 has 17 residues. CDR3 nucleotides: TGTGCCAGCAGCTTAGTATCCGGCCGGGGACCCTACAATGAGCAGTTCTTC. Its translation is CASSLVSGRGPYNEQFF.

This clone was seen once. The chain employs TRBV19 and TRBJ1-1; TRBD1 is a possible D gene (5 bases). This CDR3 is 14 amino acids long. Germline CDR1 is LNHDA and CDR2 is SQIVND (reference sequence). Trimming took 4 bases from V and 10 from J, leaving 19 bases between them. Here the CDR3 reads CASSRAGTPAGAFF. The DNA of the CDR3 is TGTGCCAGTAGTAGAGCCGGGACCCCGGCTGGAGCTTTCTTT.

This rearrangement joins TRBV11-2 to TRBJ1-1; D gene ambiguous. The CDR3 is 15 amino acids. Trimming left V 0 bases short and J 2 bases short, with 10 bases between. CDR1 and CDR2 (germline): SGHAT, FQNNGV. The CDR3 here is CASSLEAGINTEAFF. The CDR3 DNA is TGTGCCAGCAGCTTAGAGGCAGGTATAAACACTGAAGCTTTCTTT.

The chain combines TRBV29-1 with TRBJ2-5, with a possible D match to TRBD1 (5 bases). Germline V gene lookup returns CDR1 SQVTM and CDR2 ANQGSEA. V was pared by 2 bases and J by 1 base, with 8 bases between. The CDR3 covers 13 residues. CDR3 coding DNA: TGCAGCGTTGAACGACAGTTCCAAGAGACCCAGTACTTC. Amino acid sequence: CSVERQFQETQYF.

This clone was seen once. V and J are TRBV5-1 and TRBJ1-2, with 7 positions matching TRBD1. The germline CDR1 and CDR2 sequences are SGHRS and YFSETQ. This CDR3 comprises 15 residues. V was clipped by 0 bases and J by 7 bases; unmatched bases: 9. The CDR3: CASSLAEGAGGGYTF. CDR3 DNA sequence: TGCGCCAGCAGCTTGGCCGAGGGGGCAGGTGGTGGCTACACCTTC.

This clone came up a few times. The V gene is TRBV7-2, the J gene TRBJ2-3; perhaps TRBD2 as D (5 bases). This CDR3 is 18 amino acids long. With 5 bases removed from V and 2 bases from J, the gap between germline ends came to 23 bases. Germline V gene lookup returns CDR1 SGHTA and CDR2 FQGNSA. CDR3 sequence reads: CASSLRPLAGSVTDTQYF. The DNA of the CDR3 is TGTGCCAGCAGCCTCCGACCTCTAGCCGGTTCAGTCACAGATACGCAGTATTTT.